The clone carrying this TCR beta chain has a count of ten or more. The data were taken from a study of identical twins. TCRdb called the 5' RACE reads again in MiXCR, with one record for every CDR3 protein. The table shows some 300,000 distinct CDR3 sequences, with roughly an eighth occurring only once. The germline gives CDR1 MNHNS, CDR2 SASEGT. This CDR3 is 18 amino acids long. The ends lost 6 bases at V and 6 bases at J; junction bases unmatched: 17. The same specimen was also included in a second study, on yellow fever vaccine responses in identical twins.

This chain joins TRBV6-1 and TRBJ2-1; TRBD2 aligns across 10 bases. The sequenced material came from CD8+ T cells sorted from blood. The origin of this receptor is a woman younger than 30 in good health. The CDR3 nucleotides are TGTGCCAGCAGAGATGGACTAGCGGAAGTTATCCAGGGCAATGAGCAGTTCTTC. This sequence encodes CASRDGLAEVIQGNEQFF.